The rows below give T cell receptor beta chains drawn from one sample of a study of blood T cell repertoires in COVID-19. Using immunoSEQ multiplex PCR, the repertoire was profiled, and TCRdb retains in-frame clones only, with some absent. The data hold around 81,000 clones, with roughly 83% observed a single time. The sample consisted of peripheral blood. These receptors were obtained from a man of 80 years or more with acute or convalescent COVID-19. Each CDR3 is given with its conserved first and last residue. The order of the fields is V gene, CDR3 protein.

v_gene: TRBV19
CDR3aa: CASSTSGESGNTIYF

v_gene: TRBV7-9
CDR3aa: CASSLGTSYNEQFF

v_gene: TRBV5-1
CDR3aa: CASSISGGDTDTQYF

v_gene: TRBV6-6
CDR3aa: CASSYRWGREDQPQHF

v_gene: TRBV13
CDR3aa: CASSTLAGGYGYTF

v_gene: TRBV3-1/TRBV3-2
CDR3aa: CASSHMREPGTDTQYF

v_gene: TRBV7-9
CDR3aa: CASRRGGMPYNEQFF

v_gene: TRBV7-3
CDR3aa: CASSSSGGLYNEQFF

v_gene: TRBV7-2
CDR3aa: CASSLGGVVSGELFF

v_gene: TRBV3-1/TRBV3-2
CDR3aa: CASSQERVGSLSGELFF

v_gene: TRBV14
CDR3aa: CASSPRGSSYNEQFF

v_gene: TRBV4-3
CDR3aa: CASSQERGSFNGELFF

v_gene: TRBV6-5
CDR3aa: CASRLFGITYEKLFF

v_gene: TRBV5-1
CDR3aa: CASSSRGEASTEAFF

v_gene: TRBV5-1
CDR3aa: CASSLVANTGELFF

v_gene: TRBV5-1
CDR3aa: CASSSRPGLDLFNEQFF

v_gene: TRBV29-1
CDR3aa: CSVGGWNTGELFF

v_gene: TRBV18
CDR3aa: CASSSSRAETQYF

v_gene: TRBV27
CDR3aa: CASRSTGVNTEAFF

v_gene: TRBV19
CDR3aa: CASSIVGEGYGYTF

v_gene: TRBV11-2
CDR3aa: CASSQSRYAGGPNTGELFF

v_gene: TRBV10-3
CDR3aa: CAISESTGGSSLKAFF

v_gene: TRBV10-1
CDR3aa: CASNVKEPSGNTIYF

v_gene: TRBV18
CDR3aa: CASSPQGLTEAFF

v_gene: TRBV28
CDR3aa: CASSLSLGTGDGYTF

v_gene: TRBV19
CDR3aa: CASSIMSGSWNEQFF

v_gene: TRBV7-3
CDR3aa: CASSLTKLAGTDTQYF

v_gene: TRBV2
CDR3aa: CASRAGQGSWETQYF

v_gene: TRBV5-1
CDR3aa: CASSLAEAGGQYF

v_gene: TRBV4-3
CDR3aa: CASSQDPGSDEAFF

v_gene: TRBV18
CDR3aa: CASSPNSQNEKLFF

v_gene: TRBV3-1/TRBV3-2
CDR3aa: CASSPQPGGAPDTQYF

v_gene: TRBV5-1
CDR3aa: CASSLAGTTDTDTQYF

v_gene: TRBV6-5
CDR3aa: CASSWGTGDQPQHF

v_gene: TRBV7-3
CDR3aa: CASSRIAGGLTMDEQFF

v_gene: TRBV28
CDR3aa: CASSSEGRAYSGANVLTF

v_gene: TRBV28
CDR3aa: CASRLVGVSNQPQHF

v_gene: TRBV29-1
CDR3aa: CSHAGARETQYF

v_gene: TRBV19
CDR3aa: CASSIYPGIQETQYF

v_gene: TRBV20-1
CDR3aa: CSASKGGSSFLETQYF

v_gene: TRBV6-5
CDR3aa: CATRQFSSYEQYF

v_gene: TRBV19
CDR3aa: CASSSSGANTGELFF

v_gene: TRBV23-1
CDR3aa: CASSQQTRQGAIKETQYF

v_gene: TRBV2
CDR3aa: CASSERDRVQYF

v_gene: TRBV6-5
CDR3aa: CASSYDRANTEAFF

v_gene: TRBV19
CDR3aa: CASSMRGLAYEQYF

v_gene: TRBV2
CDR3aa: CASMRDINYGYTF

v_gene: TRBV24-1
CDR3aa: CATSDFTSGRVSTDTQYF

v_gene: TRBV3-1/TRBV3-2
CDR3aa: CASSLEGGGGYGYTF

v_gene: TRBV7-9
CDR3aa: CASTPRTGADQETQYF

v_gene: TRBV6-2/TRBV6-3
CDR3aa: CASSYVGRGRGNTEAFF

v_gene: TRBV27
CDR3aa: CAMGPGGRQPQHF

v_gene: TRBV27
CDR3aa: CARKTGRVSYEQYF

v_gene: TRBV18
CDR3aa: CASSPEEWENGYTF

v_gene: TRBV5-5
CDR3aa: CASSPRGGETQYF

v_gene: TRBV7-6
CDR3aa: CASSPHLAVLTDTQYF

v_gene: TRBV7-3
CDR3aa: CASSPPGADTQYF

v_gene: TRBV19
CDR3aa: CASIDPRTGHGNEKLFF

v_gene: TRBV28
CDR3aa: CASTPGGAVDTQYF

v_gene: TRBV7-8
CDR3aa: CASSLAPGYNEQFF